These 17 T cell receptor beta chains originate from one sample sequenced in a study of T cells in Graves' hyperthyroidism and ophthalmopathy (dated by TCRdb to the late 2010s). The library was produced with multiplex PCR. Instrument on record: Illumina HiSeq 2000. The TCR beta CDR3 regions were amplified from the RNA transcripts. The first round of RT-PCR for the TCR CDR3 was performed with the HTBI primer set and the Qiagen OneStep RT-PCR kit. TCRdb's own reprocessing of the public reads used fastp at Q25 and MiXCR and kept productive beta chains. Each CDR3 protein gets just one entry, which takes the most common genes and DNA from the rows behind it. The sample table records some 350,000 distinct CDR3 sequences; just under 25% of these occur just once. About 73% of the sample is taken by the ten largest. The source material was blood. These receptors all come from a man aged 50 to 60 with Graves' hyperthyroidism.

This clonotype showed up many times. The chain has TRBV2 and TRBJ2-3, with D maybe TRBD1 (6 bases). Germline values: CDR1 SNHLY, CDR2 FYNNEI. The CDR3 contains 16 residues. Deletions cut 8 bases from V and 3 bases from J, with 21 bases between. The CDR3 sequence: CASAPWVQGFTDTQYF. The CDR3 nucleotides are TGTGCCAGCGCTCCGTGGGTCCAGGGGTTTACAGATACGCAGTATTTT.

This clonotype occurred many times. The chain has TRBV6-5 and TRBJ2-7, with TRBD2 identical over 11 bases. V shed 2 bases, J shed 2 bases, and the junction held 2 bases outside the gene matches. Germline assignment: CDR1 MNHEY and CDR2 SVGAGI. This CDR3 contains 15 residues. CDR3 in amino acids: CASSYRLAGPYEQYF. The DNA for the CDR3 is TGTGCCAGCAGTTACCGACTAGCGGGGCCCTACGAGCAGTACTTC.

V and J are TRBV6-1 and TRBJ2-2; 11 nucleotides align to TRBD1. The germline V gene has CDR1 MNHNS and CDR2 SASEGT. The CDR3 is made up of 16 amino acids. J gave up 3 bases and V 5 bases, and 5 bases lay outside the gene matches. The CDR3 nucleotides are TGTGCCAGCAGTCCGGACAGGGGGCCTTACACCGGGGAGCTGTTTTTT. As protein: CASSPDRGPYTGELFF.

Of note for this clonotype: A read error may be the cause here, since a much bigger clone is one base away. J is TRBJ1-5 and V is TRBV11-1; TRBD1 aligns across 9 bases. The CDR3 covers 15 residues. Germline V gives CDR1 SGHAT, CDR2 FQDESV (reference sequence). V gave up 2 bases and J gave up 7 bases; unmatched junction bases: 6. CDR3 in DNA: TGTGCCAGCAGCTTAAGGACAGGGGATGGGCAGCCCCAGCATTTT. Translating it yields CASSLRTGDGQPQHF.

The chain's CDR3 is CASSLMYRGRGTHYGYTF. The CDR3 DNA reads as TGTGCCAGCAGCTTAATGTACAGGGGGCGAGGAACCCATTATGGCTACACCTTC. The rearrangement joins TRBV7-3 to TRBJ1-2; 9 positions agree with TRBD1. This CDR3 is built from 18 residues. CDR1 is SGHTA and CDR2 is FQGTGA in the germline V gene. With 1 base clipped from V and 5 bases from J, the junction kept 14 bases outside the gene matches.

This rearrangement joins TRBV7-3 to TRBJ2-2; D is undetermined. The CDR3 consists of 12 residues. Per the germline V gene, CDR1 is SGHTA and CDR2 is FQGTGA. The ends were cut back, 3 bases at V and 6 bases at J, with 5 bases in the middle. CDR3 in amino acids: CASSFGSGELFF. The DNA for the CDR3 is TGTGCCAGCAGCTTCGGTTCCGGGGAGCTGTTTTTT.

There are many counts of this clonotype. The chain recombines TRBV3-1 with TRBJ2-1, with 16 bases lining up with TRBD2. CDR3 size: 16 residues. Trimming cost V 2 bases and J 10 bases; bases outside gene matches: 5. Germline V gene lookup returns CDR1 LGHDT and CDR2 YNNKEL (reference sequence). DNA of the CDR3: TGTGCCAGCAGCCAACTTGGGACTAGCGGGAGGGAAGAGCAGTTCTTC. Residues: CASSQLGTSGREEQFF.

This clonotype has only a few counts. This chain links TRBV18 with TRBJ2-3; 10 nucleotides line up with TRBD1. CDR1 and CDR2 from the germline V gene are KGHSH and LQKENI. V shed 8 bases and J 5 bases; nucleotides not matched to a gene: 10. This CDR3 comprises 15 residues. Here the CDR3 DNA reads TGTGCCAGCGAACAAGACAGGGGGCTGAAAGATACGCAGTATTTT. Translating it yields CASEQDRGLKDTQYF.

The chain employs TRBV5-6 and TRBJ2-5; perhaps TRBD1 as D (5 bases). V was shortened by 3 bases and J by 1 base, with 10 bases between the two germline ends. CDR1 is SGHDT and CDR2 is YYEEEE in the germline V gene. The CDR3 contains 14 residues. The CDR3 region is CASSSGPIQETQYF. CDR3 nucleotide sequence: TGTGCCAGCAGCTCAGGGCCAATCCAAGAGACCCAGTACTTC.

This rearrangement joins TRBV30 to TRBJ2-7; D call uncertain. Germline values: CDR1 GTSNPN, CDR2 SVGIG (reference sequence). The V gene lost 2 bases and the J gene lost 2 bases, with 19 bases spanning the gap. The CDR3 spans 16 residues. As DNA, the CDR3 is TGTGCCTGGAGTCCATCTGTACTGGGTAGCACCTACGAGCAGTACTTC. It codes for CAWSPSVLGSTYEQYF.

The sample holds a few counts of this clonotype. V is TRBV11-3 and J is TRBJ2-5, with D unresolved. The V gene's germline CDR1 is SGHNT and CDR2 YENEEA. The ends were cut back, 2 bases at V and 5 bases at J, with 9 bases in the middle. The CDR3 spans 13 residues. The CDR3 loop reads CASSLYGQETQYF. As DNA, the CDR3 is TGTGCCAGCAGCTTATATGGGCAGGAGACCCAGTACTTC.

Only a few counts were recorded for this clonotype. An end of the junction does not agree with germline; a read error may underlie this. This rearrangement joins TRBV6-1 to TRBJ2-7; D is perhaps TRBD2 (5 bases). Germline V gives CDR1 MNHNS, CDR2 SASEGT. The CDR3 is 14 amino acids. As DNA, the CDR3 is TGTGTCAGCAGTACGGCTAGCCCTCCCTACGAGCAGTACTTC. Protein: CVSSTASPPYEQYF.

The chain is built from TRBV9 and TRBJ2-7; TRBD1 might be the D (5 bases). Germline loops: CDR1 SGDLS, CDR2 YYNGEE. V dropped 1 base and J dropped 0 bases, with 11 bases sitting between them. The CDR3 is made up of 15 amino acids. CDR3 nucleotides: TGTGCCAGCAGCGTATCGGCCCAGGGCTCCTACGAGCAGTACTTC. This translates into CASSVSAQGSYEQYF.

This clonotype was observed many times. The CDR3 DNA reads as TGTGCCAGCAGCTTAGGAGATGAAGCTTTCTTT. Amino acid sequence: CASSLGDEAFF. This sequence joins TRBV11-1 and TRBJ1-1, with no clear D. Germline V lookup: CDR1 SGHAT, CDR2 FQDESV (reference sequence). V was trimmed by 1 base and J by 7 bases, leaving 4 bases between them. The CDR3 is made up of 11 amino acids.

This clonotype was recorded a few times. The rearrangement links TRBV6-2 or TRBV6-3 to TRBJ2-2; D uncertain. Germline assignment: CDR1 MNHEY and CDR2 SVGEGT. The V end was cut by 5 bases, the J end by 3 bases, with 7 bases between. The CDR3 runs to 13 residues. This CDR3 is CASSHLDTGELFF. CDR3 nucleotides: TGTGCCAGCAGTCATCTAGACACCGGGGAGCTGTTTTTT.

The table lists this clonotype with many counts. The rearrangement joins TRBV28 to TRBJ2-7; a weak D match, TRBD1 (6 bases). The ends were cut back, 5 bases at V and 3 bases at J, with 14 bases in the middle. The CDR3 has 14 residues. Looked up from germline, CDR1 is MDHEN and CDR2 is SYDVKM. The CDR3 reads CASSLRDTLYEQYF. CDR3 nucleotide sequence: TGTGCCAGCAGTCTAAGGGACACTCTCTACGAGCAGTACTTC.

Comments on this clonotype: An end of the junction does not agree with germline; a read error may underlie this. The V gene is TRBV20-1, the J gene TRBJ2-7; TRBD1 matches 8 bases. CDR3 length: 11 amino acids. CDR1 and CDR2 (germline): DFQATT, SNEGSKA (reference sequence). CDR3 amino acids: CSAPAGGERYF. The CDR3 DNA reads TGCAGTGCCCCGGCAGGGGGCGAGCGGTACTTC.